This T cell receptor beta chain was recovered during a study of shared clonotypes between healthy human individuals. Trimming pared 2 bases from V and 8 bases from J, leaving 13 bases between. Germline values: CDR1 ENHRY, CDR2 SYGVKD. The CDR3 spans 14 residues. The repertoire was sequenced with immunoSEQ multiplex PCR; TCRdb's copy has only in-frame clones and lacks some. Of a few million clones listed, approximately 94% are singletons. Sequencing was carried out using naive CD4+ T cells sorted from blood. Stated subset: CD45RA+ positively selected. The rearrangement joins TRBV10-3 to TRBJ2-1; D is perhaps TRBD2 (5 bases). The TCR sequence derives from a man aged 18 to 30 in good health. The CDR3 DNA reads TGTGCCATCAGTGAGGTCCTGGGGAGAGATGAGCAGTTCTTC. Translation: CAISEVLGRDEQFF.